This T cell receptor beta chain is drawn from a study of blood T cell repertoires in COVID-19. About the research overall: The United States, Italy and Spain supplied acute and convalescent COVID-19 samples. From T cells, B-cell-depleted T cells, or PBMCs came the material, which was cDNA or gDNA.

Methods used by the authors: Amplifying reference gene primers gave estimates of nucleated cell counts. Profiling relied on immunoSEQ multiplex PCR, and the TCRdb table lists in-frame clones only, not all of them. V and J calls and clone size are copied from that table; D and trimming were computed from the DNA. The sample lists about 360,000 clones; around 84% were seen once. There are 15 residues in the CDR3. Germline lookup yields CDR1 SGHDT and CDR2 YYEEEE. The ends were cut back, 0 bases at V and 4 bases at J, with 13 bases in the middle. This clonotype was obtained from a human donor in a cohort sampled during active COVID-19. The chain joins TRBV5-6 to TRBJ1-1; D not certain. Material: peripheral blood. The CDR3 nucleotides read TGTGCCAGCAGCTTGGGGCGGGCATGGGGCACTGAAGCTTTCTTT. This codes for CASSLGRAWGTEAFF.